This TCR beta chain comes out of a study of control samples from healthy donors and cancer patients. Some clones are missing from TCRdb's copy, which holds only in-frame ones; the method was immunoSEQ multiplex PCR. The sample consists of 100,000 or so clones, roughly 90% of them appearing once. V lost 6 bases to trimming and J lost 1 base; unmatched junction nucleotides: 4. The CDR3 covers 14 residues. Germline CDR1 is LGHDT and CDR2 is YNNKEL (reference sequence). This TCR was recovered from a man under 40 in good health. The sequenced material came from blood. The V call is TRBV3-1 (or the pseudogene TRBV3-2), the J call TRBJ2-5; 8 positions agree with TRBD2. The CDR3 protein is CASRLAGFQETQYF. The CDR3 DNA sequence: TGTGCCAGCAGATTAGCGGGGTTCCAAGAGACCCAGTACTTC.